The T cell receptor beta chain described here comes from a study of blood T cell repertoires in COVID-19. Turning to the study itself: Whether acute or convalescent, the COVID-19 samples came from the United States, Italy and Spain.

V shed 0 bases and J shed 6 bases, with 9 bases lying between them. Germline-derived CDR1 and CDR2 are SGHTA and FQGTGA. This CDR3 is 14 amino acids long. Profiled with immunoSEQ multiplex PCR; TCRdb holds only in-frame clones, not every one. This sample has 280,000 or so clones, with approximately 88% found just once. This TCR derives from a woman aged 40 to 55 who had recovered from COVID-19. Input material: PBMCs or T cells enriched from blood (not recorded which). V and J are TRBV7-3 and TRBJ2-1; D is ambiguous. For the CDR3, the DNA is TGTGCCAGCAGCTTAACCGGCGGCTCCAATGAGCAGTTCTTC. Translating gives CASSLTGGSNEQFF. Full variable domain (outside the CDR3, taken from reference TRBV7-3 and TRBJ2-1): GAGVSQTPSNKVTEKGKYVELRCDPISGHTALYWYRQSLGQGPEFLIYFQGTGAADDSGLPNDRFFAVRPEGSVSTLKIQRTERGDSAVYLCASSLTGGSNEQFFGPGTRLTVL.